This is a list of T cell receptor beta chains from one sample in a study of blood T cell repertoires in COVID-19. Sequencing was performed with immunoSEQ multiplex PCR; in TCRdb, only in-frame clones are kept and a portion is missing. This table has some 130,000 clones, roughly 88% appearing once. Sequencing was carried out using peripheral blood. Every receptor here comes from a man in his 70s with active COVID-19. The CDR3 runs from the conserved cysteine through the conserved F or W. A D gene is named only where the DNA matches it firmly. Not every row has a clone size; where given, it reads once, few, many or a size class.

CDR3 protein	CDR3 DNA	clone size	J gene	D gene	V gene
CASGRAGATQETQYF	TGCGCCAGCGGTAGAGCGGGAGCGACCCAAGAGACCCAGTACTTC	-	TRBJ2-5	TRBD2	TRBV5-1
CASSEALLGQGEQYF	TGTGCCAGCAGTGAAGCGCTTCTGGGACAGGGCGAGCAGTACTTC	few	TRBJ2-7	TRBD1	TRBV2
CASSQQSNEKLFF	TGCGCCAGCAGCCAACAGTCTAATGAAAAACTGTTTTTT	-	TRBJ1-4	-	TRBV4-3
CASSQSSGRLAGAYNEQFF	TGTGCCAGCAGCCAATCCTCTGGGAGACTAGCAGGGGCCTACAATGAGCAGTTCTTC	once	TRBJ2-1	-	TRBV4-2
CAWSPRGRNTGELFF	TGTGCCTGGAGCCCGAGAGGGCGTAACACCGGGGAGCTGTTTTTT	-	TRBJ2-2	-	TRBV30
CASSWGQGAQYF	TGTGCCAGCAGTTGGGGACAGGGGGCCCAGTACTTC	-	TRBJ2-4	TRBD1	TRBV6-5
CASSERTVNTEAFF	TGTGCCAGCAGCGAGAGGACAGTGAACACTGAAGCTTTCTTT	-	TRBJ1-1	-	TRBV7-9
CASSPSGPSYNEQFF	TGCGCCAGCAGCCCAAGCGGGCCATCCTACAATGAGCAGTTCTTC	-	TRBJ2-1	-	TRBV4-1
CASSVRGAGELFF	TGTGCCAGCAGTGTCAGGGGAGCCGGGGAGCTGTTTTTT	-	TRBJ2-2	-	TRBV2
CASSSQNEQYF	TGTGCCAGCAGCTCCCAAAACGAGCAGTACTTC	-	TRBJ2-7	-	TRBV7-9
CASSFGSSLNTEAFF	TGCGCCAGCAGCTTCGGGAGTTCCCTGAACACTGAAGCTTTCTTT	-	TRBJ1-1	-	TRBV5-1